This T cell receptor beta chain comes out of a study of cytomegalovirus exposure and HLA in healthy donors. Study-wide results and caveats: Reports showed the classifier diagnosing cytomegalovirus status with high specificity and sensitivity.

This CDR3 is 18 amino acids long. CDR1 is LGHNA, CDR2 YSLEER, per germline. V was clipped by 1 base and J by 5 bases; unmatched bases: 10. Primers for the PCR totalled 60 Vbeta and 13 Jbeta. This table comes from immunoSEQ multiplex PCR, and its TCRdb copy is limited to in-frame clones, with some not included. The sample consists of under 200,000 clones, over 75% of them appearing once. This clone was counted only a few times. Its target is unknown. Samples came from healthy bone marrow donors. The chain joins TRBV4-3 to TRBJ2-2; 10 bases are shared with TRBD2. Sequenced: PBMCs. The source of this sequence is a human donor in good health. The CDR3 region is CASSQVMLAGVRTGELFF. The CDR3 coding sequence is TGCGCCAGCAGCCAAGTGATGCTAGCGGGGGTTCGGACCGGGGAGCTGTTTTTT.